There are a few counts of the clone carrying this T cell receptor (beta chain). Its antigen is as yet unknown. The entry originates in a study of blood T cells in healthy people across ages. Regarding the study as a whole: PBMCs left unsorted prevented a conclusive naive versus antigen-experienced comparison.

This CDR3 region has 14 residues. The ends were cut back, 4 bases at V and 7 bases at J, with 19 bases in the middle. Germline-derived CDR1 and CDR2 are DFQATT and SNEGSKA (reference sequence). Using a J-beta primer mix together with a sample-barcoded 5' primer, a second PCR was run for about 7 to 12 cycles. Each cDNA molecule carried a tag from a template-switch adaptor that contained 12 random nucleotides. Each CDR3 protein gets one entry after TCRdb re-called the 5' RACE reads with MiXCR. This sample has around 1,600,000 distinct CDR3 sequences, with around 40% found just once. Material for sequencing was blood. The chain has TRBV20-1 and TRBJ1-1, with TRBD1 as a possible D gene (5 bases). The sequence derives from a woman aged 18-29 years in good health. Here the CDR3 DNA reads TGCAGTGCTAACCGGGACGCCGGTTTTAGTGAAGCTTTCTTT. As protein: CSANRDAGFSEAFF.